Listed below are T cell receptor beta chains from one sample, sequenced in a study of blood T cell repertoires in COVID-19. Profiled with immunoSEQ multiplex PCR; TCRdb holds only in-frame clones, not every one. The repertoire holds about 380,000 clones, more than 70% seen once, with 1.2% in the top ten. Sample: PBMCs or T cells enriched from blood (not recorded which). These receptors were collected from a woman between 18 and 29 years old who had recovered from COVID-19. Each CDR3 is given with its conserved first and last residue. The order of the fields is J gene, D gene, clone size, V gene, CDR3 DNA, CDR3 protein. The D gene is left open where the match is weak. Only some rows state a clone size, as once, few, many or a class for expanded clones.

J: TRBJ1-3; D: .; size: once; V: TRBV6-1; DNA: TGTGCCAGCAGTGAATGGGGGCGTACAGGAAACACCATATATTTT; CDR3: CASSEWGRTGNTIYF
J: TRBJ1-4; D: .; size: .; V: TRBV4-2; DNA: TGTGCCAGCAGTCGCAGGGCATCGGACGATGAAAAACTGTTTTTT; CDR3: CASSRRASDDEKLFF
J: TRBJ1-2; D: TRBD1; size: once; V: TRBV13; DNA: TGTGCCAGCAGCAGGCGACAGGGGGCGGACTATGGCTACACCTTC; CDR3: CASSRRQGADYGYTF
J: TRBJ1-4; D: .; size: .; V: TRBV29-1; DNA: TGCAGCGCCCTAGGTGGTGAAAAACTGTTTTTT; CDR3: CSALGGEKLFF
J: TRBJ1-1; D: .; size: .; V: TRBV11-2; DNA: TGTGCCAGCAGCTTAGACTCGGCAGGGTTGACCGAGAGTGAAGCTTTCTTT; CDR3: CASSLDSAGLTESEAFF
J: TRBJ2-5; D: TRBD2; size: .; V: TRBV7-9; DNA: TGTGCCAGCAGGACTATCGGGGGGGATGAAGAGACCCAGTACTTC; CDR3: CASRTIGGDEETQYF
J: TRBJ2-2; D: .; size: .; V: TRBV18; DNA: TGTGCCAGCTCACCACTGGCGGCCACCGGGGAGCTGTTTTTT; CDR3: CASSPLAATGELFF
J: TRBJ2-7; D: TRBD1; size: .; V: TRBV4-1; DNA: TGCGCCAGCAGGCGGACAGGACAATCCTACGAGCAGTACTTC; CDR3: CASRRTGQSYEQYF
J: TRBJ2-3; D: TRBD2; size: .; V: TRBV27; DNA: TGTGCCAGCAGTTTGCGGGGGGGCAGGGCAGATACGCAGTATTTT; CDR3: CASSLRGGRADTQYF
J: TRBJ1-1; D: TRBD1; size: .; V: TRBV6-5; DNA: TGTGCCAGCAGACCAGGGGGTAACACTGAAGCTTTCTTT; CDR3: CASRPGGNTEAFF
J: TRBJ1-2; D: TRBD1; size: .; V: TRBV5-1; DNA: TGCGCCAGCAGCTTGTCCGGGACAGGGGGTCGCGGCTACACCTTC; CDR3: CASSLSGTGGRGYTF
J: TRBJ2-3; D: .; size: many; V: TRBV6-7; DNA: TGTGCCAGCATACCAAGGGGGGGAGCAGATACGCAGTATTTT; CDR3: CASIPRGGADTQYF
J: TRBJ1-5; D: .; size: .; V: TRBV9; DNA: TGTGCCAGCAGCAGAGGGCTGAGTCAGCCCCAGCATTTT; CDR3: CASSRGLSQPQHF